The rows below give T cell receptor beta chains drawn from one sample of a study of OX40 agonist ivuxolimab in advanced cancers. The data were produced by immunoSEQ multiplex PCR, yet TCRdb's version contains in-frame clones alone and is incomplete. The table records tens of thousands of clones, about 89% of them present only once. This material consisted of CD4+ or CD8+ T cells sorted from blood, taken in a trial of the OX40 agonist ivuxolimab. These receptors all come from an adult with an advanced solid tumor such as melanoma, head and neck, liver or kidney cancer. Both conserved end residues are part of each CDR3. D genes are given only for firm matches. Clone sizes are given selectively: once, few, many, or a class where the clone is expanded.

clone size	V gene	D gene	CDR3 length	J gene	CDR3 protein	CDR3 DNA
-	TRBV6-6	-	14	TRBJ1-5	CASSFRGNNQPQHF	TGTGCCAGCAGTTTTAGAGGGAACAATCAGCCCCAGCATTTT
-	TRBV27	TRBD1	13	TRBJ2-7	CASRQGAPYEQYF	TGTGCCAGCAGGCAGGGGGCCCCCTACGAGCAGTACTTC
-	TRBV5-6	-	13	TRBJ2-7	CASSLRLNYEQYF	TGTGCCAGCAGCTTGCGCCTCAACTACGAGCAGTACTTC
-	TRBV5-8	-	14	TRBJ2-5	CASSFGSPGETQYF	TGTGCCAGCAGCTTCGGGAGTCCTGGAGAGACCCAGTACTTC
-	TRBV9	-	15	TRBJ1-1	CASSEQGLGNTEAFF	TGTGCCAGCAGCGAACAGGGTTTGGGGAACACTGAAGCTTTCTTT
few	TRBV19	TRBD2	15	TRBJ2-7	CASSTLAGGSYEQYF	TGTGCCAGTAGTACACTAGCGGGAGGCTCCTACGAGCAGTACTTC
-	TRBV5-6	-	16	TRBJ2-2	CASSPGLGLYTGELFF	TGTGCCAGCAGCCCGGGACTCGGTCTTTACACCGGGGAGCTGTTTTTT
-	TRBV5-5	TRBD1	15	TRBJ2-7	CASSFGQGASYEQYF	TGTGCCAGCAGCTTTGGGCAGGGGGCTTCGTACGAGCAGTACTTC
once	TRBV7-6	-	15	TRBJ2-3	CASSLAGAGTDTQYF	TGTGCCAGCAGCTTAGCTGGGGCAGGGACAGATACGCAGTATTTT
-	TRBV27	-	15	TRBJ2-7	CASSFILGGTYEQYF	TGTGCCAGCAGTTTTATCCTGGGCGGGACCTACGAGCAGTACTTC
-	TRBV4-3	-	15	TRBJ1-1	CASSQEMQLNTEAFF	TGCGCCAGCAGCCAAGAGATGCAGTTGAACACTGAAGCTTTCTTT
-	TRBV19	-	17	TRBJ2-1	CASSPFLGGASYNEQFF	TGTGCCAGTAGCCCTTTTTTGGGCGGAGCTTCCTACAATGAGCAGTTCTTC
-	TRBV19	-	13	TRBJ2-7	CASSAGLTYEQYF	TGTGCCAGTAGCGCAGGGTTAACCTACGAGCAGTACTTC
-	TRBV15	-	13	TRBJ2-7	CATGNRNSYEQYF	TGTGCCACCGGAAACAGGAATTCCTACGAGCAGTACTTC
-	TRBV6-1	-	13	TRBJ2-7	CASSEWAGDGQYF	TGTGCCAGCAGTGAATGGGCAGGGGATGGGCAGTACTTC
-	TRBV4-2	-	20	TRBJ2-1	CASSLRGKPGSGPRYCEQFF	TGTGCCAGCAGCCTCCGGGGGAAACCGGGATCGGGACCGAGATACTGTGAGCAGTTCTTC
-	TRBV13	TRBD1	17	TRBJ2-2	CASSSLKDRGNTGELFF	TGTGCCAGCAGCTCGCTGAAGGACAGGGGGAACACCGGGGAGCTGTTTTTT
-	TRBV5-4	TRBD1	15	TRBJ1-2	CASSTRTGNYDGYTF	TGTGCCAGCAGCACTCGGACAGGGAACTACGATGGCTACACCTTC
-	TRBV9	-	16	TRBJ2-1	CASSGRAELGYNEQFF	TGTGCCAGCAGCGGGAGAGCGGAGCTGGGCTACAATGAGCAGTTCTTC
-	TRBV9	-	14	TRBJ1-1	CASSVELRDTEAFF	TGTGCCAGCAGCGTAGAACTACGGGACACTGAAGCTTTCTTT
-	TRBV7-9	TRBD1	15	TRBJ2-2	CASSGDRGLAGELFF	TGTGCCAGCAGCGGGGACAGGGGGTTGGCCGGGGAGCTGTTTTTT
once	TRBV6-4	TRBD2	16	TRBJ2-1	CASSVLAGASYNEQFF	TGTGCCAGCAGTGTTTTAGCGGGAGCCTCCTACAATGAGCAGTTCTTC
few	TRBV5-1	TRBD2	19	TRBJ2-2	CASSLGLLAGEANTGELFF	TGCGCCAGCAGCTTGGGCTTACTAGCGGGAGAAGCGAACACCGGGGAGCTGTTTTTT
-	TRBV19	-	15	TRBJ1-5	CASSMGGRSNQPQHF	TGTGCCAGTAGTATGGGGGGGCGAAGCAATCAGCCCCAGCATTTT
once	TRBV7-2	TRBD1	18	TRBJ2-6	CASSTFGQGAHGANVLTF	TGTGCCAGCAGCACCTTCGGACAGGGGGCGCATGGGGCCAACGTCCTGACTTTC
-	TRBV27	TRBD1	15	TRBJ2-7	CASSSFPTGGFEQYF	TGTGCCAGCAGTTCCTTCCCGACAGGGGGTTTCGAGCAGTACTTC
-	TRBV11-2	TRBD2	14	TRBJ2-2	CASSFATSAGELFF	TGTGCCAGCAGCTTCGCCACTAGCGCCGGGGAGCTGTTTTTT
-	TRBV29-1	TRBD2	14	TRBJ2-7	CSVQGLAGAYEQYF	TGCAGCGTCCAAGGACTAGCGGGAGCCTACGAGCAGTACTTC
-	TRBV27	-	16	TRBJ2-1	CASSPRGRVSYNEQFF	TGTGCCAGCAGTCCGCGGGGTCGAGTCTCCTACAATGAGCAGTTCTTC
few	TRBV7-2	-	12	TRBJ2-7	CASSHGSYEQYF	TGTGCCAGCAGCCACGGCTCCTACGAGCAGTACTTC
-	TRBV7-7	-	16	TRBJ2-2	CASSSLSGSNTGELFF	TGTGCCAGCAGCTCCCTGAGCGGATCGAACACCGGGGAGCTGTTTTTT
-	TRBV27	TRBD2	13	TRBJ2-7	CASRLAGSYEQYF	TGTGCCAGCAGACTAGCGGGGAGCTACGAGCAGTACTTC
-	TRBV15	-	15	TRBJ2-3	CATSSGRQNTDTQYF	TGTGCCACCAGCAGCGGACGACAGAACACAGATACGCAGTATTTT
-	TRBV10-2	TRBD2	17	TRBJ2-3	CASSESRGLAGADTQYF	TGCGCCAGCAGTGAGTCGAGGGGACTAGCGGGAGCGGATACGCAGTATTTT
-	TRBV5-1	TRBD1	15	TRBJ2-2	CASSPDRANTGELFF	TGCGCCAGCAGCCCCGACAGGGCGAACACCGGGGAGCTGTTTTTT
-	TRBV15	-	12	TRBJ1-5	CATSQGNQPQHF	TGTGCCACCAGTCAGGGGAATCAGCCCCAGCATTTT
-	TRBV6-1	TRBD1	14	TRBJ1-1	CASRKGQENTEAFF	TGTGCCAGCAGGAAGGGACAGGAGAACACTGAAGCTTTCTTT
once	TRBV11-2	TRBD2	15	TRBJ2-2	CASSKGTMDTGELFF	TGTGCCAGCAGTAAAGGGACTATGGACACCGGGGAGCTGTTTTTT
-	TRBV29-1	-	14	TRBJ2-7	CSVLGLGISYEQYF	TGCAGCGTTCTCGGGCTAGGGATATCCTACGAGCAGTACTTC
once	TRBV28	TRBD2	14	TRBJ2-5	CASSVLAGDETQYF	TGTGCCAGCAGTGTACTAGCGGGAGACGAGACCCAGTACTTC
once	TRBV27	-	13	TRBJ1-1	CASSLTSGTEAFF	TGTGCCAGCAGTCTGACCTCCGGAACTGAAGCTTTCTTT
-	TRBV9	-	14	TRBJ2-3	CASSVGGGSDTQYF	TGTGCCAGCAGCGTAGGTGGGGGCTCAGATACGCAGTATTTT
-	TRBV29-1	-	12	TRBJ2-3	CSVEGEDDTQYF	TGCAGCGTTGAAGGCGAGGACGATACGCAGTATTTT
-	TRBV27	TRBD2	16	TRBJ2-1	CASRRSGLARGNEQFF	TGTGCCAGCAGACGTTCCGGACTAGCGAGAGGGAATGAGCAGTTCTTC
-	TRBV2	-	15	TRBJ2-2	CASCYRDCNTGELFF	TGTGCCAGCTGTTACCGGGACTGTAACACCGGGGAGCTGTTTTTT
-	TRBV27	-	14	TRBJ1-2	CASSLSPGTYGYTF	TGTGCCAGCAGTTTATCCCCGGGTACCTATGGCTACACCTTC
-	TRBV4-3	TRBD2	16	TRBJ2-1	CASSPQRAGGYNEQFF	TGCGCCAGCAGCCCCCAAAGGGCGGGAGGGTACAATGAGCAGTTCTTC
-	TRBV28	-	16	TRBJ2-1	CAIRQGGSANYNEQFF	TGTGCCATCCGCCAAGGGGGGAGCGCTAACTACAATGAGCAGTTCTTC
-	TRBV5-6	-	14	TRBJ2-1	CASSLAGYGHEQFF	TGTGCCAGCAGCTTGGCCGGGTACGGCCATGAGCAGTTCTTC
once	TRBV6-1	TRBD2	14	TRBJ2-7	CASSQTSGSGEQYF	TGTGCCAGCAGTCAGACTAGCGGGAGTGGAGAGCAGTACTTC
-	TRBV7-3	-	15	TRBJ2-1	CASSLTQDPYNEQFF	TGTGCCAGCAGCTTAACGCAGGACCCCTACAATGAGCAGTTCTTC
few	TRBV25-1	TRBD1	15	TRBJ2-1	CASRDRGGDYNEQFF	TGTGCCAGCAGGGACAGGGGAGGGGACTACAATGAGCAGTTCTTC
-	TRBV11-1	TRBD1	15	TRBJ2-5	CASRAGTGLGETQYF	TGTGCCAGCAGGGCCGGGACAGGATTAGGAGAGACCCAGTACTTC
-	TRBV4-2	-	15	TRBJ2-3	CASSQEAASTDTQYF	TGTGCCAGCAGCCAAGAGGCCGCTAGCACAGATACGCAGTATTTT